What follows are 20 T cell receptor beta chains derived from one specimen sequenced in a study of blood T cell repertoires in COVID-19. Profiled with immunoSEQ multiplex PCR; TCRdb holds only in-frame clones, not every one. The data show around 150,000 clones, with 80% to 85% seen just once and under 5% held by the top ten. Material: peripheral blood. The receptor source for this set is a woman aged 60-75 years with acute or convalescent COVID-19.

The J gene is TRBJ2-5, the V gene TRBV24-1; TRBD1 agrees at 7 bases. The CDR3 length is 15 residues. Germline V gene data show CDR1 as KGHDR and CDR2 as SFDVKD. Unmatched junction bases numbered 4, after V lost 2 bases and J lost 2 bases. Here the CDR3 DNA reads TGTGCCACCAGTGATTCTCAGGGGGTTCAAGAGACCCAGTACTTC. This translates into CATSDSQGVQETQYF.

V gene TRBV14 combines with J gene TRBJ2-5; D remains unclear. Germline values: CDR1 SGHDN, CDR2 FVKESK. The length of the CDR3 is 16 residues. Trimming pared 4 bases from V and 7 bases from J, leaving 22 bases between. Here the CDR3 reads CASSLLPSAYEGTQYF. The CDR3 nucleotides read TGTGCCAGCAGCCTTTTACCCAGCGCGTACGAAGGGACCCAGTACTTC.

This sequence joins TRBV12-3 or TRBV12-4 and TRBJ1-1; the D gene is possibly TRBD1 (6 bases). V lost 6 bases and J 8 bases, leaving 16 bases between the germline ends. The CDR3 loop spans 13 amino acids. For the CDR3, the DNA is TGTGCCAGCAGACTTCCGGGACAACACGAAGCTTTCTTT. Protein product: CASRLPGQHEAFF.

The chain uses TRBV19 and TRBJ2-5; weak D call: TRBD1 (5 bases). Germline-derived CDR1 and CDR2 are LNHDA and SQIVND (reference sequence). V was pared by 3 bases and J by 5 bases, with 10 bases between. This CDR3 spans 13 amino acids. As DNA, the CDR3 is TGTGCCAGTAGTATTAATAGGGGCGAGACCCAGTACTTC. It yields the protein CASSINRGETQYF.

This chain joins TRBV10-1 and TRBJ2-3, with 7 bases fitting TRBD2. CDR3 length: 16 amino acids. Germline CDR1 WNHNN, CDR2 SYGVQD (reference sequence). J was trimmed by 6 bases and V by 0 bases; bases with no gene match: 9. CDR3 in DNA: TGCGCCAGCAGTGAGTCGGGCGGACTAGAGAGGGATACGCAGTATTTT. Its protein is CASSESGGLERDTQYF.

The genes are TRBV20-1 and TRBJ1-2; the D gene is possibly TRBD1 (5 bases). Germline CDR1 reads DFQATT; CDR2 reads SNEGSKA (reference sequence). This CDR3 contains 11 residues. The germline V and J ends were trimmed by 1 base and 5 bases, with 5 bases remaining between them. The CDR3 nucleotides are TGCAGTGCTAGAGCAGGGTATGGCTACACCTTC. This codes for CSARAGYGYTF.

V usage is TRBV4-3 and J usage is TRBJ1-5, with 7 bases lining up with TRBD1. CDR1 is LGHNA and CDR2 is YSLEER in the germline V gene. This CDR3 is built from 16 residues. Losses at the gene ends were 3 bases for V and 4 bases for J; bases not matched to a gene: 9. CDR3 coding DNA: TGCGCCAGCAGCCACCCGAGGACAGGCGAAAATCAGCCCCAGCATTTT. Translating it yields CASSHPRTGENQPQHF.

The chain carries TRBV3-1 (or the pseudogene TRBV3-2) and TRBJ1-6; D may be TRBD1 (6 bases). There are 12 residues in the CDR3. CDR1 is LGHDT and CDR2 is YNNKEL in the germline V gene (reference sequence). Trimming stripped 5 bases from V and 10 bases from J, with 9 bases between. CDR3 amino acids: CASSSGVSPLHF. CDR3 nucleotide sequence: TGTGCCAGCAGCTCAGGGGTCTCACCCCTCCACTTT.

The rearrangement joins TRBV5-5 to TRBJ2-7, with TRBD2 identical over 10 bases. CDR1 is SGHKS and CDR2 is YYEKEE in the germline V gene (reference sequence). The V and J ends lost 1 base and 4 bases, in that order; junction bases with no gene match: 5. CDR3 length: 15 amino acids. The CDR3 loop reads CASSLWLAGAYEQYF. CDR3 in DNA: TGTGCCAGCAGCTTGTGGCTAGCGGGAGCTTACGAGCAGTACTTC.

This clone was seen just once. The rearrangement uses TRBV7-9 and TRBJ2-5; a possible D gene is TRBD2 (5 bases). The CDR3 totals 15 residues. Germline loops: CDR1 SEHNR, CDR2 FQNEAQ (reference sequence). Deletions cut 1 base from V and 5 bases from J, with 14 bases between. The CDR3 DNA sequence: TGTGCCAGCAGCTTAGGAGACTCGAGGGTCGAGACCCAGTACTTC. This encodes CASSLGDSRVETQYF.

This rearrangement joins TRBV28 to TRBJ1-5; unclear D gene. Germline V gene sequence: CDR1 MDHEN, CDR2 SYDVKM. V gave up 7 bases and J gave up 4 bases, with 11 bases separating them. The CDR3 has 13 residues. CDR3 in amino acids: CASTWRTNQPQHF. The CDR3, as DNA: TGTGCCAGCACTTGGCGGACTAATCAGCCCCAGCATTTT.

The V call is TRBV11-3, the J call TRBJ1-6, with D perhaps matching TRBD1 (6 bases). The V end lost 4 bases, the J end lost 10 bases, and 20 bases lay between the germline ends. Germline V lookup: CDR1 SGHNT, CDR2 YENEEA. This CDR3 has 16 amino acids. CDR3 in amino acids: CASSSGGSGGLSPLHF. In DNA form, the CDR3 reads TGTGCCAGCAGCTCCGGAGGGTCGGGGGGCCTCTCACCCCTCCACTTT.

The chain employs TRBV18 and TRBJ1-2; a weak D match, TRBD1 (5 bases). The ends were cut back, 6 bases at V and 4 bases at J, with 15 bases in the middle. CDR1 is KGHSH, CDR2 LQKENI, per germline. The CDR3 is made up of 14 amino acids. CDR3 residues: CASSRGSDVYGYTF. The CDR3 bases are TGTGCCAGCTCCCGGGGGTCCGATGTCTATGGCTACACCTTC.

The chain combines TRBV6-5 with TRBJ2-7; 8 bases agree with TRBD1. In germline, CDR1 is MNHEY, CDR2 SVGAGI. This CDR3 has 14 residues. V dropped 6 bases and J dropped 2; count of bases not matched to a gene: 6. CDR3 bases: TGTGCCAGCAGGATACCGGGACAGGCCTACGAGCAGTACTTC. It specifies CASRIPGQAYEQYF.

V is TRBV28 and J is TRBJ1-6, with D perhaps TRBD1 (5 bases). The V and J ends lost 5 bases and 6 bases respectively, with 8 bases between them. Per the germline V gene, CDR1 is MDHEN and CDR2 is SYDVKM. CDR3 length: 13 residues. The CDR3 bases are TGTGCCAGCAGTACAGGTTTTAATTCACCCCTCCACTTT. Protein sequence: CASSTGFNSPLHF.

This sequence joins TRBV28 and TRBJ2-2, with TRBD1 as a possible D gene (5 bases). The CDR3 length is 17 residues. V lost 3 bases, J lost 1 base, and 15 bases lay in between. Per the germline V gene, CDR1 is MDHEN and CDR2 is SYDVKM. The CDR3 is CASSFLRGILNTGELFF. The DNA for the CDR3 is TGTGCCAGCAGTTTCCTAAGGGGCATCCTGAACACCGGGGAGCTGTTTTTT. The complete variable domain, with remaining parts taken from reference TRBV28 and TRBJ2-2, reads DVKVTQSSRYLVKRTGEKVFLECVQDMDHENMFWYRQDPGLGLRLIYFSYDVKMKEKGDIPEGYSVSREKKERFSLILESASTNQTSMYLCASSFLRGILNTGELFFGEGSRLTVL.

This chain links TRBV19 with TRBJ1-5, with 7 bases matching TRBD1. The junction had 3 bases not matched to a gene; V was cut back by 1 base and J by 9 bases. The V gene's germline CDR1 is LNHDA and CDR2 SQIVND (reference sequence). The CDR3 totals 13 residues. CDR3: CASSIGGDRPQHF. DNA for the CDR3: TGTGCCAGTAGTATAGGGGGGGACAGGCCCCAGCATTTT.

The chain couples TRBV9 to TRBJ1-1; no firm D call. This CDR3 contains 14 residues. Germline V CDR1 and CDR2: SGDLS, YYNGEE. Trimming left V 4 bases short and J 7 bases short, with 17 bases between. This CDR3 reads CASSIRPGSNEAFF. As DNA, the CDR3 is TGTGCCAGCAGCATTCGGCCGGGTTCTAATGAAGCTTTCTTT.

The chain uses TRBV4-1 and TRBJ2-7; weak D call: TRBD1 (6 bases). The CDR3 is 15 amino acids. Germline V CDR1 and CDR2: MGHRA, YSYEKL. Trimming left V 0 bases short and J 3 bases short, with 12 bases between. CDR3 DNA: TGCGCCAGCAGCCAAGATTGGAGCAGGGGCTACGAGCAGTACTTC. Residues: CASSQDWSRGYEQYF.

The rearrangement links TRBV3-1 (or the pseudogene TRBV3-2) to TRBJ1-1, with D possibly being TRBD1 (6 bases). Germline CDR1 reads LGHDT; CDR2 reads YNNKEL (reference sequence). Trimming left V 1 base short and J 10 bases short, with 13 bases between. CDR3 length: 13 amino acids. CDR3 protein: CASSQVGTIGAFF. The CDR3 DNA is TGTGCCAGCAGCCAAGTTGGGACAATAGGAGCTTTCTTT.